These 17 T cell receptor beta chains share one sample of origin, sequenced in a study of T cell repertoires in cytomegalovirus infection. In TCRdb, the reads were re-called with MiXCR into one record per CDR3 protein. The sample consists of approximately 250,000 distinct CDR3 sequences, roughly 10% of them appearing once. The sample consisted of PBMCs. These receptors all stem from a human donor in good health (CMV status not recorded). Some clones in this sample may be carry-over from other donors' samples.

This clonotype was counted only a few times. This sequence joins TRBV28 and TRBJ1-4; tentatively, D is TRBD1 (5 bases). V lost 5 bases and J lost 11, with 12 bases in between. Per the germline V gene, CDR1 is MDHEN and CDR2 is SYDVKM. The CDR3 consists of 12 residues. CDR3 loop: CASSGAEEKLFF. Written as DNA, the CDR3 is TGTGCCAGCAGTGGGGCGGAGGAGAAACTGTTTTTT.

This clonotype came up many times. The V gene is TRBV12-3 or TRBV12-4, the J gene TRBJ1-5, with D perhaps matching TRBD1 (5 bases). The CDR3 extends over 15 amino acids. V was clipped by 6 bases and J by 0 bases, with 12 bases between them. CDR3 protein: CASSPSGASNQPQHF. CDR3 nucleotide sequence: TGTGCCAGCAGCCCAAGCGGGGCTAGCAATCAGCCCCAGCATTTT.

This clonotype was recorded at least ten times. Here the CDR3 reads CASSLYSGDTQYF. Written as DNA, the CDR3 is TGTGCCAGCAGTTTATACTCCGGTGATACGCAGTATTTT. V is TRBV27 and J is TRBJ2-3; D is undetermined. The CDR3 length is 13 residues. The germline gives CDR1 MNHEY, CDR2 SMNVEV (reference sequence). Between the trimmed V and J ends, which lost 1 base and 6 bases, there was a span of 8 bases.

In the case of this clonotype: One junction end does not reproduce the germline sequence, and a read error may be involved. The V gene is TRBV7-9, the J gene TRBJ2-1; 11 bases align to TRBD2. In germline, CDR1 is SEHNR, CDR2 FQNEAQ (reference sequence). The CDR3 length is 14 residues. CDR3 nucleotides: TGTGCCAGCAGAGGGACTAGCGGCTACAGTGAGCAGTTCTTC. Its translation: CASRGTSGYSEQFF. Combining the CDR3 with reference TRBV7-9 and TRBJ2-1 gives the whole variable domain DTGVSQNPRHKITKRGQNVTFRCDPISEHNRLYWYRQTLGQGPEFLTYFQNEAQLEKSRLLSDRFSAERPKGSFSTLEIQRTEQGDSAMYLCASRGTSGYSEQFFGPGTRLTVL.

This clonotype appeared many times. J is TRBJ2-3 and V is TRBV6-5; D is uncertain. CDR3 length equals 15 residues. The ends were cut back, 4 bases at V and 4 bases at J, with 15 bases in the middle. The germline V gene has CDR1 MNHEY and CDR2 SVGAGI. The CDR3: CASSLGQVLSDTQYF. The CDR3 bases are TGTGCCAGCAGTTTAGGGCAGGTTCTTTCAGATACGCAGTATTTT.

This clonotype was recorded many times. The chain employs TRBV25-1 and TRBJ1-2; D remains unclear. The CDR3 length is 14 residues. V lost 0 bases to trimming and J lost 6 bases, with 11 bases between them. The germline gives CDR1 MGHDK, CDR2 SYGVNS. The CDR3: CASSEYRQRNGYTF. CDR3 nucleotides: TGTGCCAGCAGTGAATATCGTCAAAGAAATGGCTACACCTTC.

This clonotype was picked up many times. The chain carries TRBV19 and TRBJ2-2, with 11 bases fitting TRBD1. The CDR3 spans 15 residues. Germline CDR1 reads LNHDA; CDR2 reads SQIVND (reference sequence). Germline trimming cut 7 bases from V and 5 bases from J; bases unmatched to any gene: 6. This CDR3 reads CASIPGTGGTGELFF. The CDR3 DNA reads TGTGCCAGTATCCCCGGGACAGGGGGTACCGGGGAGCTGTTTTTT.

The table lists this clonotype with many counts. The chain uses TRBV6-2 or TRBV6-3 and TRBJ1-5; no reliable D call. CDR1 and CDR2 (germline): MNHEY, SVGEGT. V lost 2 bases to trimming and J lost 3 bases, with 14 bases between them. This CDR3 is 16 amino acids long. The CDR3 nucleotides are TGTGCCAGCAGTTACGGGCAGGCACCTACCAATCAGCCCCAGCATTTT. Translation: CASSYGQAPTNQPQHF.

This clonotype came up many times. This chain connects TRBV7-2 to TRBJ1-5, with D unresolved. Germline CDR1 SGHTA, CDR2 FQGNSA. The length of the CDR3 is 13 residues. Deletions cut 5 bases from V and 6 bases from J, with 11 bases between. The CDR3 coding sequence is TGTGCCAGCAGCCCCTTCGTGGGTCAGCCCCAGCATTTT. This encodes CASSPFVGQPQHF.

This chain links TRBV12-5 with TRBJ1-5, with 7 bases fitting TRBD1. With 3 bases clipped from V and 6 bases from J, the junction kept 8 bases outside the gene matches. Looked up from germline, CDR1 is LGHNT and CDR2 is FRNRAP. This CDR3 contains 15 residues. DNA for the CDR3: TGTGCTAGTGGTTTAGTGACAGGGCGGGCTCAGCCCCAGCATTTT. This gives the protein CASGLVTGRAQPQHF.

This clonotype appeared a few times. This chain uses TRBV7-2 with TRBJ1-5, with 12 bases fitting TRBD1. This CDR3 is 16 amino acids long. The germline V gene has CDR1 SGHTA and CDR2 FQGNSA. Trimming at V came to 1 base and at J to 7 bases, leaving 5 bases not matched to a gene. The CDR3 loop reads CASSLGTGTGGQPQHF. For the CDR3, the DNA is TGTGCCAGCAGCTTAGGCACCGGGACAGGGGGCCAGCCCCAGCATTTT.

Of note for this clonotype: This is likely a read error, given that the CDR3 carries no conserved phenylalanine or tryptophan at its end. The chain combines TRBV28 with TRBJ2-7; the D is unclear. This CDR3 comprises 11 residues. CDR1 is MDHEN, CDR2 SYDVKM, per germline. Trimming removed 4 bases at V and 2 bases at J, with 3 bases between. Here the CDR3 reads CASSSAYEQYL. CDR3 sequence (DNA): TGTGCCAGCAGTTCGGCCTACGAGCAGTACTTA.

This clonotype appeared a few times. The rearrangement links TRBV15 to TRBJ1-4; TRBD1 is a possible D gene (5 bases). Germline V gene lookup returns CDR1 LNHNV and CDR2 YYDKDF (reference sequence). The CDR3 has 15 residues. V gave up 0 bases and J gave up 3 bases, with 8 bases separating them. In DNA, the CDR3 is TGTGCCACCAGCAGAGATAGGGGAGCTAATGAAAAACTGTTTTTT. As protein: CATSRDRGANEKLFF.

The table lists this clonotype with many counts. The rearrangement joins TRBV7-2 to TRBJ2-3; 8 positions match TRBD2. Germline loops: CDR1 SGHTA, CDR2 FQGNSA. CDR3 length: 16 residues. V lost 1 base to trimming and J lost 8 bases; unmatched junction nucleotides: 11. The CDR3 nucleotides are TGTGCCAGCAGCTTAGAGCCGACTAGCGCCCAGGGTACGCAGTATTTT. It translates to CASSLEPTSAQGTQYF.

This clonotype was seen many times. The rearrangement joins TRBV7-2 to TRBJ1-3; 10 bases map to TRBD1. The ends lost 3 bases at V and 3 bases at J; junction bases unmatched: 5. The CDR3 spans 16 residues. Germline V lookup: CDR1 SGHTA, CDR2 FQGNSA. The CDR3 reads CASSLTGGDFGNTIYF. DNA for the CDR3: TGTGCCAGCAGCTTGACAGGGGGCGATTTTGGAAACACCATATATTTT.

This clonotype was seen many times. This chain joins TRBV7-9 and TRBJ1-2; TRBD1 matches at 10 bases. Germline loops: CDR1 SEHNR, CDR2 FQNEAQ (reference sequence). This CDR3 has 15 amino acids. V shed 5 bases, J shed 6 bases, and the junction held 9 bases outside the gene matches. The CDR3 bases are TGTGCCAGCAGCACCGACAGGGGGCGAAAAAATGGCTACACCTTC. Translating it yields CASSTDRGRKNGYTF.

This clonotype was detected ten times or more. The chain joins TRBV28 to TRBJ1-2; 7 bases are a match to TRBD1. The germline CDR1 and CDR2 sequences are MDHEN and SYDVKM. The ends lost 4 bases at V and 2 bases at J; junction bases unmatched: 13. This CDR3 spans 17 amino acids. In DNA form, the CDR3 reads TGTGCCAGCAGTTCGCCCTATACAGGGGTCCCCAACTATGGCTACACCTTC. Amino acid sequence: CASSSPYTGVPNYGYTF.